The 2 T cell receptor beta chains reported below all come from one sample, sequenced in a study of cytomegalovirus exposure and HLA in healthy donors (dated by TCRdb to about 2017). To prepare the library, the immunoSEQ multiplex PCR assay was applied. In its TCRdb copy, this immuneACCESS table keeps in-frame sequences only and misses some clones. Where compared with another copy, unresolved V genes explain less than half of these, and the others have no known cause. The sample table lists 90,000 to 150,000 clones, about 82% of them with a count of one. The top ten clonotypes cover 4.9% of the sample. The sequencing input was PBMCs. Receptors originate from a man younger than 35 in good health and CMV-seronegative.

CDR3 loop: CAWSPSSRNQPQHF. As DNA, the CDR3 is TGTGCCTGGAGTCCTTCCTCCCGCAATCAGCCCCAGCATTTT. The chain is built from TRBV30 and TRBJ1-5; no clear D. V lost 2 bases to trimming and J lost 2 bases, with 10 bases between them. CDR3 length: 14 residues. From germline, CDR1 is GTSNPN and CDR2 SVGIG (reference sequence).

J is TRBJ2-1 and V is TRBV6-5, with TRBD1 identical over 9 bases. The CDR3 is 15 amino acids. With 6 bases clipped from V and 10 bases from J, the junction kept 13 bases outside the gene matches. Germline V gives CDR1 MNHEY, CDR2 SVGAGI. In DNA form, the CDR3 reads TGTGCCAGCAGAAATGGACAGGGGCCTGGGTGGGAGCAGTTCTTC. Translated: CASRNGQGPGWEQFF.